These T cell receptor beta chains were read from a single sample in a study of control samples from healthy donors and cancer patients. Method: immunoSEQ multiplex PCR; TCRdb's copy keeps in-frame clones and lacks some. The sample lists about 57,000 clones; around 90% were seen once. Specimen: PBMCs. The receptors here all came from a man aged 25-45 years with colorectal cancer. Each CDR3 is given with its conserved first and last residue. A D gene is named only where the DNA matches it firmly. Size values are once, few and many counts, or a class for expanded clones, and some rows have none.

d_call clone_size j_call v_call cdr3_nt cdr3_aa
NA NA TRBJ2-2 TRBV12-3/TRBV12-4 TGTGCCAGCAGTTTAGACGACACCGGGGAGCTGTTTTTT CASSLDDTGELFF
NA once TRBJ2-2 TRBV5-1 TGCGCCAGCAGCTCAAATCCGGACACCGGGGAGCTGTTTTTT CASSSNPDTGELFF
NA NA TRBJ1-6 TRBV10-3 TGTGCCACCATCCCCGGTGGACGAAGAAATTCACCCCTCCACTTT CATIPGGRRNSPLHF
TRBD1 NA TRBJ1-3 TRBV18 TGTGCCAGCTCACCACAGGGGACAGGGTCTGGAAACACCATATATTTT CASSPQGTGSGNTIYF
NA NA TRBJ2-2 TRBV6-5 TGTGCCACCACCAGGAGGGGGCGCACCGGGGAGCTGTTTTTT CATTRRGRTGELFF
NA NA TRBJ1-2 TRBV4-2 TGTGCCAGCAGCCAAGAAAAGGGATATGGCTACACCTTC CASSQEKGYGYTF
NA NA TRBJ1-1 TRBV5-1 TGCGCCAGCAGCTTACCGGAAGGGAACACTGAAGCTTTCTTT CASSLPEGNTEAFF
NA NA TRBJ1-2 TRBV7-9 TGTGCCAGCAGCTTAGCGGCTGGATCTATCTATGGCTACACCTTC CASSLAAGSIYGYTF
NA NA TRBJ1-5 TRBV19 TGTGCCAGTAGTATAGGCGCGGACCCTTATAGCAATCAGCCCCAGCATTTT CASSIGADPYSNQPQHF
TRBD2 NA TRBJ2-3 TRBV5-4 TGTGCCAGCAGCGTGACTAGCGGGGGGGCCACAGATACGCAGTATTTT CASSVTSGGATDTQYF
NA NA TRBJ1-1 TRBV5-6 TGTGCCAGCAGCTTGGGGGGGCCCATGAACACTGAAGCTTTCTTT CASSLGGPMNTEAFF
NA NA TRBJ2-2 TRBV2 TGTGCCAAACGACAACAGAACACCGGGGAGCTGTTTTTT CAKRQQNTGELFF
NA NA TRBJ1-1 TRBV19 TGTGCCAGTAGTCCCACGACTCCTAACACTGAAGCTTTCTTT CASSPTTPNTEAFF
NA NA TRBJ1-1 TRBV11-2 TGTGCCAGCAGCTTGGCGGGACCCATGAACACTGAAGCTTTCTTT CASSLAGPMNTEAFF
NA NA TRBJ1-2 TRBV5-1 TGCGCCAGCAGCTACCGGGACACCTATGGCTACACCTTC CASSYRDTYGYTF
TRBD1 NA TRBJ1-2 TRBV7-2 TGTGCCAGCAGCTTACACGGACAGGGGGGCTACACCTTC CASSLHGQGGYTF
NA NA TRBJ1-2 TRBV14 TGTGCCAGCAGCCAAGATCTGGACCCTCGGCGAGATGGCTACACCTTC CASSQDLDPRRDGYTF
NA NA TRBJ1-1 TRBV27 TGTGCCAGCAGTTTATTCTCGCGGTATACTGAAGCTTTCTTT CASSLFSRYTEAFF
NA NA TRBJ1-6 TRBV10-3 TGTGCCATCAGTGAGTCAAACCTACACCTTAATTCACCCCTCCACTTT CAISESNLHLNSPLHF
TRBD1 NA TRBJ1-6 TRBV5-4 TGTGCCAGCAGCTTGCCAGGGGGCTCCTATAATTCACCCCTCCACTTT CASSLPGGSYNSPLHF
TRBD2 NA TRBJ2-3 TRBV10-3 TGTACCATCAGTGAAGCGGGGGGTTGGGATACGCAGTATTTT CTISEAGGWDTQYF
NA NA TRBJ2-1 TRBV4-1 TGCGCCAGCAGTCCCGAGCGCAATGAGCAGTTCTTC CASSPERNEQFF
NA once TRBJ2-5 TRBV5-6 TGTGCCAGCAGCTTGGACGGCAGTCCTCAAGAGACCCAGTACTTC CASSLDGSPQETQYF
NA NA TRBJ1-3 TRBV14 TGTGCCAGCACAAGAGACAGCTCCTCTGGAAACACCATATATTTT CASTRDSSSGNTIYF
NA NA TRBJ1-1 TRBV2 TGTGCCAGCAAAAGATCTCTTCTGAACACTGAAGCTTTCTTT CASKRSLLNTEAFF
NA NA TRBJ2-2 TRBV3-1/TRBV3-2 TGTGCCAGCAGCCAAGATTGGGGTTTAGCCGGGGAGCTGTTTTTT CASSQDWGLAGELFF
NA NA TRBJ1-1 TRBV11-2 TGTGCCAGCAGCTTAGGATTTGGAACTGAAGCTTTCTTT CASSLGFGTEAFF
NA NA TRBJ2-7 TRBV5-1 TGCGCCAGCAGCTTGGGGCAGAGGGACCAATCCTACGAGCAGTACTTC CASSLGQRDQSYEQYF
TRBD1 NA TRBJ2-1 TRBV5-4 TGTGCCAGCTACGCCGGACAGGGGCCACCGGAGCAGTTCTTC CASYAGQGPPEQFF
TRBD1 NA TRBJ2-3 TRBV2 TGTGCCAGCAGTGATTCCTTGGACAGGGCCACAGATACGCAGTATTTT CASSDSLDRATDTQYF
NA NA TRBJ1-1 TRBV5-1 TGCGCCAGCAGCTTGGGCAGCCCGAACACTGAAGCTTTCTTT CASSLGSPNTEAFF
NA NA TRBJ1-2 TRBV29-1 TGCAGCGTTGAAATAACAACTGGGCCTTTCTTC CSVEITTGPFF
NA NA TRBJ2-2 TRBV27 TGTGCCAAGCACACACAGGGTCCGAACACCGGGGAGCTGTTTTTT CAKHTQGPNTGELFF
NA medium-sized TRBJ2-1 TRBV6-2/TRBV6-3 TGTGCCAGCAGTTGGTCCTACAATGAGCAGTTCTTC CASSWSYNEQFF
NA few TRBJ2-4 TRBV3-1/TRBV3-2 TGTGCCAGCAGCCAAGGGCGGGGAAGGGGAAACATTCAGTACTTC CASSQGRGRGNIQYF
NA NA TRBJ2-3 TRBV12-5 TGTGCTAGTGGCCCCCCGGTAGTTTCAGATACGCAGTATTTT CASGPPVVSDTQYF
NA NA TRBJ2-3 TRBV4-3 TGCGCCAGCAGCCAGCGGGGCGGCACAGATACGCAGTATTTT CASSQRGGTDTQYF
NA NA TRBJ2-6 TRBV24-1 TGTGCCACCAGTGACGGGCCCCACCTTTCTGGGGCCAACGTCCTGACTTTC CATSDGPHLSGANVLTF
TRBD1 NA TRBJ1-2 TRBV7-2 TGTGCCAGCAGCCCCGGGACAGAGACTTGGGGCTACACCTTC CASSPGTETWGYTF
TRBD1 once TRBJ1-1 TRBV6-5 TGTGCCAGCAGTCGGGACAGGGCCGGTCCTGAAGCTTTCTTT CASSRDRAGPEAFF
NA few TRBJ2-2 TRBV7-9 TGTGCCAGCAGCTTGAGGGCAACGAACACCGGGGAGCTGTTTTTT CASSLRATNTGELFF
NA NA TRBJ1-5 TRBV6-6 TGTGCCAGCAGTTACCCCCCCGTGGGACCCGATCAGCCCCAGCATTTT CASSYPPVGPDQPQHF
NA NA TRBJ2-3 TRBV3-1/TRBV3-2 TGTGCCAGCAGCCAGGGTTATAAGGGATACACAGATACGCAGTATTTT CASSQGYKGYTDTQYF
NA NA TRBJ2-3 TRBV7-8 TGTGCCAGCAGCTCCACCATCCCGGGGGGCGGCACAGATACGCAGTATTTT CASSSTIPGGGTDTQYF